This T cell receptor (beta chain) is drawn from a study of T cell responses to AZD1222 COVID-19 vaccine. Trimming removed 8 bases at V and 0 bases at J, with 11 bases between. CDR3 length: 15 amino acids. Germline V gene sequence: CDR1 SNHLY, CDR2 FYNNEI. Sequencing was performed with immunoSEQ multiplex PCR; in TCRdb, only in-frame clones are kept and a portion is missing. This table has almost 65,000 clones, 84% appearing once. This TCR derives from an adult in good health. The chain is built from TRBV2 and TRBJ1-6; TRBD1 is a possible D gene (6 bases). The sequences come from peripheral blood, collected on day 0 of AZD1222 vaccination. The CDR3 here is CASWDTSSYNSPLHF. CDR3 DNA sequence: TGTGCCAGCTGGGACACCTCCTCCTATAATTCACCCCTCCACTTT.